This T cell receptor (beta chain) was obtained from a study of T-cell memory formation after mild COVID-19. As for the study in general: Largely, TCR clusters stayed within a single donor.

Remarks on this clonotype: Antigen specificity is unknown.

V dropped 5 bases and J dropped 5; count of bases not matched to a gene: 8. This CDR3 is 14 amino acids long. Germline loops: CDR1 MDHEN, CDR2 SYDVKM. Overall study results and limits: Mostly located in CM and EM were contracting CD4+ clones, with contracting CD8+ clones located in EMRA. Balance between CD4 and CD8 was seen in clones contracting day 15 to 85, and a CD4+ lean was seen in later expanders.

TCRdb reprocessed the 5' RACE reads via MiXCR and lists one record per CDR3 protein. The table shows around 430,000 distinct CDR3 sequences, with 16% occurring only once. The chain couples TRBV28 to TRBJ1-1; TRBD1 matches at 7 bases. The material sequenced was PBMCs or a T cell subset sorted from them (not recorded which). The sequence was obtained from a man between 18 and 35 years old who had mild COVID-19 (a few samples of this study predate the infection). Cell type and time point are not known. The CDR3 coding sequence is TGTGCCAGCAGTCTTCCACAGGGGCGGACTGAAGCTTTCTTT. It is translated as CASSLPQGRTEAFF.